These 28 T cell receptor beta chains originate from one sample sequenced in a study of blood T cell repertoires in COVID-19. Measured with immunoSEQ multiplex PCR; TCRdb has only the in-frame clones, and not every one. The repertoire consists of 200,000 or so clones, with roughly nine tenths occurring once and the leading ten covering around 8.4%. Specimen: PBMCs or T cells enriched from blood (not recorded which). These receptors all come from a woman younger than 35 who had recovered from COVID-19.

The J gene is TRBJ1-5, the V gene TRBV27; 7 bases are a match to TRBD1. Germline V gene lookup returns CDR1 MNHEY and CDR2 SMNVEV (reference sequence). With V trimmed by 2 bases and J by 4 bases, 5 bases remained unmatched. The CDR3 runs to 15 residues. CDR3 nucleotide sequence: TGTGCCAGCAGTTTAGAGTACAGGGGAAATCAGCCCCAGCATTTT. It yields the protein CASSLEYRGNQPQHF.

The chain recombines TRBV7-9 with TRBJ2-3; tentatively, D is TRBD2 (5 bases). This CDR3 has 16 amino acids. The germline V gene encodes CDR1 SEHNR and CDR2 FQNEAQ (reference sequence). Trimming removed 3 bases at V and 0 bases at J, with 13 bases between. This CDR3 reads CASSLRVSSSTDTQYF. The CDR3 DNA reads TGTGCCAGCAGCTTGAGGGTCTCATCTAGCACAGATACGCAGTATTTT.

The chain joins TRBV9 to TRBJ2-1, with D possibly being TRBD2 (7 bases). V lost 5 bases, J lost 5 bases, and 17 bases lay in between. The length of the CDR3 is 15 residues. Per the germline V gene, CDR1 is SGDLS and CDR2 is YYNGEE. As DNA, the CDR3 is TGTGCCAGCAGTCTTTGGGGGGGCCTAAACAATGAGCAGTTCTTC. Amino acid sequence: CASSLWGGLNNEQFF.

V usage is TRBV24-1 and J usage is TRBJ1-3; D perhaps matches TRBD1 (6 bases). Trimming left V 6 bases short and J 0 bases short, with 23 bases between. CDR1 is KGHDR and CDR2 is SFDVKD in the germline V gene. The CDR3 has 19 amino acids. CDR3 loop: CATSPQGGGAGFSGNTIYF. The CDR3 region has the DNA TGTGCCACCAGTCCCCAAGGTGGGGGGGCTGGGTTCTCTGGAAACACCATATATTTT.

The CDR3 coding sequence is TGTGCCGGTTCAGACAGGGACTATGGCTACACCTTC. Its translation is CAGSDRDYGYTF. The rearrangement links TRBV2 to TRBJ1-2; 7 bases line up with TRBD1. The CDR3 consists of 12 residues. The germline gives CDR1 SNHLY, CDR2 FYNNEI. Trimming removed 11 bases from V and 3 bases from J; junction bases left unmatched: 6.

This clone has only one observation. The chain combines TRBV3-1 (or the pseudogene TRBV3-2) with TRBJ1-6; perhaps TRBD1 as D (5 bases). With 10 bases removed from V and 7 bases from J, the gap between germline ends came to 11 bases. The length of the CDR3 is 12 residues. Germline lookup yields CDR1 LGHDT and CDR2 YNNKEL (reference sequence). Here the CDR3 reads CATRGGNSPLHF. Here the CDR3 DNA reads TGTGCCACCCGGGGGGGGAATTCACCCCTCCACTTT.

The chain couples TRBV29-1 to TRBJ2-3, with D uncertain. CDR3 size: 11 residues. V was trimmed by 4 bases and J by 1 base, leaving 3 bases between them. The germline V gene encodes CDR1 SQVTM and CDR2 ANQGSEA. The CDR3 region has the DNA TGCAGCGTTGCGGGCACAGATACGCAGTATTTT. Translation gives CSVAGTDTQYF.

This clone was detected only a few times. The chain carries TRBV5-1 and TRBJ1-4, with 9 bases aligning to TRBD1. Trimming cost V 4 bases and J 8 bases; bases outside gene matches: 6. Germline V gene sequence: CDR1 SGHRS, CDR2 YFSETQ. The CDR3 sequence is 14 residues long. CDR3 DNA: TGCGCCAGCAGCCCAGGACAGGGGAGAGAAAAACTGTTTTTT. Translating gives CASSPGQGREKLFF.

The V and J genes are TRBV28 and TRBJ1-5; D remains ambiguous. V was clipped by 5 bases and J by 3 bases, with 14 bases between them. The CDR3 has 15 amino acids. Germline V gives CDR1 MDHEN, CDR2 SYDVKM. The DNA for the CDR3 is TGTGCCAGCAGTGACAATGCCGGGGTCAATCAGCCCCAGCATTTT. Its protein is CASSDNAGVNQPQHF.

V and J are TRBV5-1 and TRBJ2-2, with 11 bases lining up with TRBD2. V dropped 0 bases and J dropped 2; count of bases not matched to a gene: 6. CDR3 length: 18 amino acids. Germline V gene sequence: CDR1 SGHRS, CDR2 YFSETQ. The chain's CDR3 is CASSLASLAGGNTGELFF. The CDR3 nucleotides read TGCGCCAGCAGCTTGGCTTCTCTAGCGGGGGGTAACACCGGGGAGCTGTTTTTT.

The chain uses TRBV28 and TRBJ1-2; D ambiguous. Germline values: CDR1 MDHEN, CDR2 SYDVKM. The CDR3 runs to 13 residues. Trimming pared 6 bases from V and 6 bases from J, leaving 14 bases between. In nucleotides, the CDR3 is TGTGCCAGCAGGTCATCCCGCGTCAATGGCTACACCTTC. This gives the protein CASRSSRVNGYTF.

V and J are TRBV7-9 and TRBJ1-1; 8 bases are a match to TRBD1. CDR1 is SEHNR and CDR2 is FQNEAQ in the germline V gene (reference sequence). Trimming cost V 5 bases and J 2 bases; bases outside gene matches: 10. The CDR3 is made up of 16 amino acids. The CDR3 region is CASSLQGAVGNTEAFF. CDR3 sequence (DNA): TGTGCCAGCAGCCTTCAGGGGGCGGTCGGCAACACTGAAGCTTTCTTT.

The genes are TRBV19 and TRBJ1-4, with D possibly being TRBD1 (6 bases). Trimming stripped 2 bases from V and 7 bases from J, with 14 bases between. There are 15 residues in the CDR3. Per germline, CDR1 LNHDA and CDR2 SQIVND (reference sequence). CDR3: CASSILGGGGEKLFF. The CDR3 nucleotides are TGTGCCAGTAGTATACTGGGCGGGGGCGGTGAAAAACTGTTTTTT.

This chain connects TRBV28 to TRBJ1-2; D gene unclear. Germline V gene data show CDR1 as MDHEN and CDR2 as SYDVKM. V shed 5 bases and J shed 0 bases, with 4 bases lying between them. The CDR3 is made up of 12 amino acids. CDR3 coding DNA: TGTGCCAGCAGTGAGACTAACTATGGCTACACCTTC. Its protein is CASSETNYGYTF.

J is TRBJ2-1 and V is TRBV27, with TRBD2 matching over 11 bases. CDR3 length equals 16 residues. Germline assignment: CDR1 MNHEY and CDR2 SMNVEV (reference sequence). J gave up 6 bases and V 5 bases, and 9 bases lay outside the gene matches. As DNA, the CDR3 is TGTGCCAGCAGTCGCCTAACTAGCGGGGGAGGCAATGAGCAGTTCTTC. Translation gives CASSRLTSGGGNEQFF.

The V call is TRBV2, the J call TRBJ2-7; a possible D gene is TRBD1 (6 bases). V lost 4 bases and J lost 6, with 13 bases in between. Germline loops: CDR1 SNHLY, CDR2 FYNNEI. The length of the CDR3 is 13 residues. CDR3 nucleotides: TGTGCCAGCAGTGCACAGGGTGGGCTCGAGCAGTACTTC. Protein sequence: CASSAQGGLEQYF.

The J gene is TRBJ2-5, the V gene TRBV9, with D perhaps matching TRBD1 (6 bases). CDR1 and CDR2 from the germline V gene are SGDLS and YYNGEE. The CDR3 is 14 amino acids. Trimming removed 4 bases from V and 5 bases from J, with 15 bases in between. The CDR3 region is CASSIGGDPETQYF. In DNA form, the CDR3 reads TGTGCCAGCAGCATAGGGGGAGATCCGGAGACCCAGTACTTC.

The chain has TRBV3-1 (or the pseudogene TRBV3-2) and TRBJ2-1; the match to TRBD2 covers 16 bases. After removal of 4 bases from V and 1 base from J, the junction contained 10 bases not matched to a gene. The CDR3 has 20 amino acids. Germline lookup yields CDR1 LGHDT and CDR2 YNNKEL (reference sequence). CDR3 amino acids: CASSPPPGTSGGVSYNEQFF. The DNA for the CDR3 is TGTGCCAGCAGCCCGCCTCCCGGGACTAGCGGGGGGGTGTCCTACAATGAGCAGTTCTTC.

This clone was detected once. This rearrangement joins TRBV19 to TRBJ2-7; 14 nucleotides align to TRBD2. Germline-derived CDR1 and CDR2 are LNHDA and SQIVND (reference sequence). The CDR3 spans 14 residues. Unmatched junction bases numbered 3, after V lost 6 bases and J lost 5 bases. CDR3: CASSLGLAGDEQYF. CDR3 bases: TGTGCCAGTAGCCTGGGACTAGCGGGGGACGAGCAGTACTTC.

V gene TRBV28 combines with J gene TRBJ1-5; no clear D gene. CDR1 and CDR2 (germline): MDHEN, SYDVKM. V shed 3 bases and J shed 11 bases, with 14 bases lying between them. The CDR3 is 13 amino acids. The CDR3 loop reads CASSFPDRGTQHF. The CDR3 DNA is TGTGCCAGCAGTTTTCCGGATAGAGGGACCCAGCATTTT.

V gene TRBV3-1 (or the pseudogene TRBV3-2) combines with J gene TRBJ1-4; D is uncertain. Trimming took 6 bases from V and 5 from J, leaving 7 bases between them. The CDR3 is made up of 12 amino acids. Germline V lookup: CDR1 LGHDT, CDR2 YNNKEL (reference sequence). The CDR3 sequence is CASSPVNEKLFF. In nucleotides, the CDR3 is TGTGCCAGCAGTCCAGTAAATGAAAAACTGTTTTTT.

This chain links TRBV5-4 with TRBJ1-3, with D unresolved. CDR1 and CDR2 from the germline V gene are SGHNT and YYREEE (reference sequence). V was trimmed by 6 bases and J by 0 bases, leaving 13 bases between them. The length of the CDR3 is 15 residues. CDR3 coding DNA: TGTGCCAGCATTACCCCTAGGCACTCTGGAAACACCATATATTTT. This encodes CASITPRHSGNTIYF.

This sequence joins TRBV10-2 and TRBJ2-3; 12 bases are a match to TRBD2. CDR1 and CDR2 from the germline V gene are WSHSY and SAAADI. V trimming: 0 bases; J trimming: 2 bases; junction bases outside the gene matches: 9. The CDR3 is made up of 19 amino acids. CDR3: CASSESLTSGGSYTDTQYF. The CDR3 coding sequence is TGCGCCAGCAGTGAGTCCCTAACTAGCGGGGGGTCTTACACAGATACGCAGTATTTT.

This sequence joins TRBV10-1 and TRBJ1-2; tentatively, D is TRBD1 (5 bases). Germline V CDR1 and CDR2: WNHNN, SYGVQD (reference sequence). V lost 4 bases, J lost 4 bases, and 16 bases lay in between. There are 15 residues in the CDR3. This CDR3 reads CASSVLGGSLYGYTF. CDR3 nucleotides: TGCGCCAGCAGTGTGCTGGGGGGATCCCTCTATGGCTACACCTTC.

The CDR3 here is CASSSTEYGYTF. The CDR3 DNA follows: TGTGCCAGCAGCTCGACAGAGTATGGCTACACCTTC. The chain employs TRBV28 and TRBJ1-2; D possibly corresponds to TRBD1 (5 bases). The V end lost 6 bases, the J end lost 5 bases, and 10 bases lay between the germline ends. The germline V gene has CDR1 MDHEN and CDR2 SYDVKM. The CDR3 consists of 12 residues.

The rearrangement uses TRBV27 and TRBJ2-7; 7 nucleotides align to TRBD2. V shed 2 bases, J shed 5 bases, and the junction held 6 bases outside the gene matches. CDR1 is MNHEY and CDR2 is SMNVEV in the germline V gene (reference sequence). The CDR3 loop spans 14 amino acids. The CDR3 DNA reads as TGTGCCAGCAGTTTACTCGGGGGGTGGGACGAGCAGTACTTC. Translating gives CASSLLGGWDEQYF.

V usage is TRBV21-1 and J usage is TRBJ1-2; TRBD1 is taken as the D call from the table, unchecked against the DNA. TRBV21-1 counts as a pseudogene. The CDR3 spans 16 residues. CDR3 residues: CASSLKGRTGNYGYTF. CDR3 nucleotide sequence: TGTGCCAGCAGCCTCAAGGGACGGACAGGGAACTATGGCTACACCTTC.

The V call is TRBV6-5, the J call TRBJ1-6; no clear D. Germline-derived CDR1 and CDR2 are MNHEY and SVGAGI. The CDR3 is 15 residues long. With 6 bases removed from V and 5 bases from J, the gap between germline ends came to 14 bases. Here the CDR3 reads CASREDQNDNSPLHF. Written as DNA, the CDR3 is TGTGCCAGCAGGGAGGATCAGAACGATAATTCACCCCTCCACTTT.